These 12 T cell receptor beta chains originate from one sample sequenced in a study of T cell responses to AZD1222 COVID-19 vaccine. The assay was immunoSEQ multiplex PCR, and TCRdb's table has in-frame clones only and misses some. The data show approximately 270,000 clones, about 94% seen once. Sequences were derived from peripheral blood, sampled 28 days after the second AZD1222 dose. The receptors stem from an adult who received the AZD1222 COVID-19 vaccine.

The V gene is TRBV9, the J gene TRBJ1-6; perhaps TRBD1 as D (5 bases). The CDR3 consists of 16 residues. The germline gives CDR1 SGDLS, CDR2 YYNGEE. Trimming took off 6 bases at V and 1 base at J, with 14 bases between the two ends. CDR3 DNA sequence: TGTGCCAGCACCCCGGGGGGGGTTTCCTATAATTCACCCCTCCACTTT. Residues: CASTPGGVSYNSPLHF.

The sample holds one count of this clone. The chain has TRBV24-1 and TRBJ2-3, with D perhaps given as TRBD1 or TRBD2 (6 bases each). V was cut by 4 bases and J by 10 bases, with 14 bases left in between. This CDR3 spans 13 amino acids. Germline lookup yields CDR1 KGHDR and CDR2 SFDVKD. CDR3 in DNA: TGTGCCACCAGTGACCCGGGGGCTAGCGCGCAGTATTTT. It encodes CATSDPGASAQYF.

The gene calls are TRBV7-9 and TRBJ1-2; no reliable D call. The CDR3 is 13 amino acids. Trimming shortened V by 5 bases and J by 5 bases, and 12 bases separated the two germline ends. The germline CDR1 and CDR2 sequences are SEHNR and FQNEAQ (reference sequence). CDR3 loop: CASSIATVYGYTF. Here the CDR3 DNA reads TGTGCCAGCAGCATCGCGACGGTGTATGGCTACACCTTC.

The gene calls are TRBV30 and TRBJ1-5; perhaps TRBD1 as D (5 bases). Per the germline V gene, CDR1 is GTSNPN and CDR2 is SVGIG (reference sequence). This CDR3 is 13 amino acids long. V lost 7 bases to trimming and J lost 4 bases, with 14 bases between them. The DNA of the CDR3 is TGTGCCTCCCCCGGACAAGAAAATCAGCCCCAGCATTTT. Translated, it gives CASPGQENQPQHF.

This chain joins TRBV5-5 and TRBJ2-2; the match to TRBD2 covers 11 bases. Trimming removed 4 bases from V and 4 bases from J; junction bases left unmatched: 9. Germline assignment: CDR1 SGHKS and CDR2 YYEKEE (reference sequence). This CDR3 has 17 residues. The CDR3 DNA reads TGTGCCAGCAGCCGGATGGGACTAGCGGACACCACCGGGGAGCTGTTTTTT. Translated, it gives CASSRMGLADTTGELFF.

This CDR3 reads CASSQGPGANVLTF. DNA of the CDR3: TGTGCCAGCAGTCAGGGTCCCGGGGCCAACGTCCTGACTTTC. V and J are TRBV6-5 and TRBJ2-6; TRBD1 is a possible D gene (5 bases). The CDR3 has 14 residues. Trimming stripped 5 bases from V and 4 bases from J, with 9 bases between. CDR1 and CDR2 from the germline V gene are MNHEY and SVGAGI.

The genes are TRBV6-5 and TRBJ2-7, with TRBD2 identical over 7 bases. Germline loops: CDR1 MNHEY, CDR2 SVGAGI. The CDR3 is 15 residues long. Trimming took 7 bases from V and 0 from J; bases not matched to a gene: 9. The CDR3 nucleotides are TGTGCCAGCACCCCAGCTAGCGGCCCCTCCTACGAGCAGTACTTC. Its protein product is CASTPASGPSYEQYF.

The chain has TRBV7-9 and TRBJ2-2; TRBD1 or TRBD2 may be the D gene (6 bases each). The germline V and J ends were trimmed by 6 bases and 5 bases, with 25 bases remaining between them. The CDR3 totals 18 residues. Per germline, CDR1 SEHNR and CDR2 FQNEAQ (reference sequence). In nucleotides, the CDR3 is TGTGCCAGCAGTCGGGGGATTTTGGGACAAAGGCGGACCGGGGAGCTGTTTTTT. Protein sequence: CASSRGILGQRRTGELFF.

The J gene is TRBJ1-6, the V gene TRBV4-1; D remains unclear. The CDR3 contains 17 residues. The germline V gene has CDR1 MGHRA and CDR2 YSYEKL. The V and J ends lost 2 bases and 7 bases respectively, with 18 bases between them. The CDR3 DNA reads TGCGCCAGCAGCCAACCGCGGGCCGGCAGGCAGAATTCACCCCTCCACTTT. Translation gives CASSQPRAGRQNSPLHF.

V usage is TRBV7-2 and J usage is TRBJ1-3; D gene uncertain. Germline CDR1 is SGHTA and CDR2 is FQGNSA. The CDR3 length is 13 residues. Trimming shortened V by 10 bases and J by 4 bases, and 14 bases separated the two germline ends. CDR3 nucleotide sequence: TGTGCCATCATTAAGTTAAACGGAAACACCATATATTTT. Translated, it gives CAIIKLNGNTIYF.

The chain uses TRBV19 and TRBJ2-1; no reliable D call. Deletions cut 7 bases from V and 0 bases from J, with 13 bases between. Germline assignment: CDR1 LNHDA and CDR2 SQIVND (reference sequence). CDR3 length: 15 residues. This CDR3 reads CASKTATYSYNEQFF. In DNA, the CDR3 is TGTGCCAGTAAAACGGCGACTTACTCCTACAATGAGCAGTTCTTC.

The chain recombines TRBV18 with TRBJ2-2, with a tentative D call TRBD2 (6 bases). The CDR3 is made up of 16 amino acids. V was cut by 6 bases and J by 6 bases, with 20 bases left in between. Germline lookup yields CDR1 KGHSH and CDR2 LQKENI. CDR3 DNA: TGTGCCAGCTCTGACCAGAAGACTAGATCCGCCGGGGAGCTGTTTTTT. Its translation is CASSDQKTRSAGELFF.